Each of the 27 T cell receptor beta chains below was sequenced from the same sample in a study of blood T cell repertoires in COVID-19. Assay used: immunoSEQ multiplex PCR; TCRdb lists only in-frame clones, some missing. The sample consists of hundreds of thousands of clones, about 90% of them appearing once. The source material was peripheral blood. All receptors derive from a woman aged 18-29 years with acute or convalescent COVID-19.

The chain uses TRBV24-1 and TRBJ1-2; D is unresolved. In germline, CDR1 is KGHDR, CDR2 SFDVKD. CDR3 length: 14 amino acids. The ends were cut back, 4 bases at V and 2 bases at J, with 10 bases in the middle. CDR3 loop: CATSEAPGNYGYTF. The CDR3 nucleotides are TGTGCCACCAGTGAAGCCCCGGGGAACTATGGCTACACCTTC.

This clone was seen a single time. V and J are TRBV11-2 and TRBJ2-1; D call uncertain. Trimming cost V 7 bases and J 4 bases, with 14 bases left between them. This CDR3 has 14 amino acids. Germline CDR1 reads SGHAT; CDR2 reads FQNNGV. Written as DNA, the CDR3 is TGTGCCAGCACCACCTGGGCACTTTACAATGAGCAGTTCTTC. Translated, it gives CASTTWALYNEQFF.

This clone occurred once. V usage is TRBV6-2 or TRBV6-3 and J usage is TRBJ1-2; a possible D gene is TRBD1 (5 bases). The CDR3 covers 15 residues. V was cut by 6 bases and J by 0 bases, with 14 bases left in between. Looked up from germline, CDR1 is MNHEY and CDR2 is SVGEGT. The CDR3 DNA is TGTGCCAGCAGCAAGACAGCCACCGCTAACTATGGCTACACCTTC. Translating it yields CASSKTATANYGYTF.

The rearrangement uses TRBV7-9 and TRBJ2-2, with a weak D call TRBD1 (5 bases). The CDR3 spans 14 residues. Deletions cut 4 bases from V and 0 bases from J, with 6 bases between. CDR1 and CDR2 (germline): SEHNR, FQNEAQ (reference sequence). The CDR3 nucleotides read TGTGCCAGCAGCTGGACAACGAACACCGGGGAGCTGTTTTTT. Protein product: CASSWTTNTGELFF.

The chain has TRBV5-1 and TRBJ2-3; no clear D. V lost 1 base to trimming and J lost 4 bases, with 19 bases between them. The CDR3 loop spans 17 amino acids. Germline V gives CDR1 SGHRS, CDR2 YFSETQ. This CDR3 is CASSLLSPGVPPDTQYF. In DNA form, the CDR3 reads TGCGCCAGCAGCTTGTTATCACCAGGTGTGCCCCCAGATACGCAGTATTTT.

This clone showed up just once. The chain carries TRBV28 and TRBJ1-6; tentatively, D is TRBD1 (5 bases). The V and J ends lost 6 bases and 6 bases respectively, with 15 bases between them. CDR1 is MDHEN and CDR2 is SYDVKM in the germline V gene. This CDR3 region has 15 residues. In DNA, the CDR3 is TGTGCCAGCAGCTGGGGGGGGGTAGGTAATTCACCCCTCCACTTT. It specifies CASSWGGVGNSPLHF.

The rearrangement joins TRBV2 to TRBJ2-1, with 7 positions matching TRBD2. V gave up 6 bases and J gave up 7 bases; unmatched junction bases: 6. The CDR3 sequence is 13 residues long. Germline values: CDR1 SNHLY, CDR2 FYNNEI. CDR3 residues: CASSATSSNEQFF. In DNA, the CDR3 is TGTGCCAGCAGCGCGACTAGCAGTAATGAGCAGTTCTTC. The full variable domain, rest sourced from reference TRBV2 and TRBJ2-1, is EPEVTQTPSHQVTQMGQEVILRCVPISNHLYFYWYRQILGQKVEFLVSFYNNEISEKSEIFDDQFSVERPDGSNFTLKIRSTKLEDSAMYFCASSATSSNEQFFGPGTRLTVL.

This clone was observed a single time. The gene calls are TRBV6-5 and TRBJ2-3; a possible D gene is TRBD1 (6 bases). Between the trimmed V and J ends, which lost 0 bases and 3 bases, there was a span of 10 bases. The CDR3 is made up of 15 amino acids. CDR1 MNHEY and CDR2 SVGAGI come from the germline V gene. CDR3 nucleotides: TGTGCCAGCAGTTACTCGCTCGACAGGACAGATACGCAGTATTTT. Protein sequence: CASSYSLDRTDTQYF.

The chain recombines TRBV6-1 with TRBJ1-1; D might be TRBD1 (6 bases). This CDR3 is built from 15 residues. Per germline, CDR1 MNHNS and CDR2 SASEGT. V shed 3 bases and J shed 4 bases, with 15 bases lying between them. The CDR3 is CASSEKTGISTEAFF. The CDR3 nucleotides are TGTGCCAGCAGTGAGAAAACAGGGATATCCACTGAAGCTTTCTTT.

The chain employs TRBV12-5 and TRBJ2-4; a weak D match, TRBD1 (6 bases). CDR1 and CDR2 (germline): LGHNT, FRNRAP. V was trimmed by 6 bases and J by 7 bases, leaving 19 bases between them. There are 15 residues in the CDR3. The CDR3 protein is CASGNGFRGGNIQYF. The CDR3 region has the DNA TGTGCTAGTGGGAACGGATTCAGGGGTGGCAACATTCAGTACTTC.

The chain has TRBV6-4 and TRBJ2-2; 7 nucleotides match TRBD1. CDR3 length equals 14 residues. Germline lookup yields CDR1 MRHNA and CDR2 SNTAGT. Trimming took 4 bases from V and 7 from J; bases not matched to a gene: 6. CDR3 DNA: TGTGCCAGCAGTGTAGACAGGGAGAGCGGGGAGCTGTTTTTT. Translating it yields CASSVDRESGELFF.

The count of this clone is one. The chain combines TRBV14 with TRBJ2-6; D is undetermined. The CDR3 is 16 residues long. From germline, CDR1 is SGHDN and CDR2 FVKESK. The V gene lost 1 base and the J gene lost 1 base, with 8 bases spanning the gap. The DNA for the CDR3 is TGTGCCAGCAGCCAAGTTCCCGGGTCTGGGGCCAACGTCCTGACTTTC. It is translated as CASSQVPGSGANVLTF.

This rearrangement joins TRBV5-5 to TRBJ1-4, with 8 bases lining up with TRBD1. The CDR3 extends over 15 amino acids. V trimming: 4 bases; J trimming: 4 bases; junction bases outside the gene matches: 6. Germline CDR1 is SGHKS and CDR2 is YYEKEE (reference sequence). In DNA, the CDR3 is TGTGCCAGCAGCGAGAGGGACAGGCTTAATGAAAAACTGTTTTTT. Translated, it gives CASSERDRLNEKLFF.

This rearrangement joins TRBV11-2 to TRBJ1-2, with D hard to call. Germline CDR1 reads SGHAT; CDR2 reads FQNNGV. V was shortened by 5 bases and J by 4 bases, with 14 bases between the two germline ends. This CDR3 spans 14 amino acids. Written as DNA, the CDR3 is TGTGCCAGCAGCCTCCGGTGGACTTCCTATGGCTACACCTTC. It is translated as CASSLRWTSYGYTF.

The chain links TRBV19 to TRBJ1-1; D gene ambiguous. V gave up 5 bases and J gave up 5 bases, with 15 bases separating them. Germline lookup yields CDR1 LNHDA and CDR2 SQIVND (reference sequence). The CDR3 spans 14 residues. In DNA form, the CDR3 reads TGTGCCAGTAGTGCGCGGGGATCCCGAACTGAAGCTTTCTTT. Encoded protein: CASSARGSRTEAFF.

Regarding this clone: One end of the junction does not line up with germline, which may come from a read error. The CDR3 coding sequence is TGCAGTGCGACACCCGGGATACGGCTCTTCTTT. It encodes CSATPGIRLFF. The rearrangement joins TRBV20-1 to TRBJ1-3, with no clear D. Looked up from germline, CDR1 is DFQATT and CDR2 is SNEGSKA (reference sequence). The CDR3 extends over 11 amino acids.

The chain couples TRBV4-2 to TRBJ1-2; 8 positions agree with TRBD1. Germline V gene data show CDR1 as LGHNA and CDR2 as YNFKEQ. The CDR3 length is 16 residues. Trimming cost V 4 bases and J 1 base; bases outside gene matches: 8. CDR3 protein: CASSLARTGYNYGYTF. The CDR3 DNA reads as TGTGCCAGCAGCCTAGCCCGGACAGGGTATAACTATGGCTACACCTTC.

The chain employs TRBV2 and TRBJ1-2; possible D gene TRBD1, 6 bases. The germline V and J ends were trimmed by 8 bases and 2 bases, with 15 bases remaining between them. CDR3 length equals 14 residues. Germline V gene data show CDR1 as SNHLY and CDR2 as FYNNEI. CDR3 sequence reads: CASGSRTANYGYTF. CDR3 DNA: TGTGCCAGCGGGTCTAGGACAGCCAACTATGGCTACACCTTC.

The sample holds one count of this clone. The genes are TRBV19 and TRBJ1-1; 7 nucleotides align to TRBD1. Germline V gene data show CDR1 as LNHDA and CDR2 as SQIVND (reference sequence). J was trimmed by 1 base and V by 7 bases; bases with no gene match: 18. This CDR3 is 18 amino acids long. In DNA form, the CDR3 reads TGTGCCAGTATCATCGGGCCGGGACAGAGGGTAGAGAACACTGAAGCTTTCTTT. Amino acid sequence: CASIIGPGQRVENTEAFF.

The V and J genes are TRBV7-9 and TRBJ2-5; 11 nucleotides agree with TRBD2. Germline V CDR1 and CDR2: SEHNR, FQNEAQ (reference sequence). The J segment lost 5 bases and the V segment lost 0 bases, leaving 5 bases of the junction unmatched. CDR3 length: 16 residues. Written as DNA, the CDR3 is TGTGCCAGCAGCTTAGCCAGTAGCGGGGGGGCGGAGACCCAGTACTTC. It is translated as CASSLASSGGAETQYF.

The V and J genes are TRBV3-1 (or the pseudogene TRBV3-2) and TRBJ1-2, with D uncertain. The CDR3 is made up of 13 amino acids. Germline assignment: CDR1 LGHDT and CDR2 YNNKEL (reference sequence). With 0 bases removed from V and 1 base from J, the gap between germline ends came to 3 bases. This CDR3 is CASSQERNYGYTF. The DNA for the CDR3 is TGTGCCAGCAGCCAAGAGCGTAACTATGGCTACACCTTC.

The chain joins TRBV6-5 to TRBJ1-2, with a tentative D call TRBD1 (5 bases). V was pared by 5 bases and J by 2 bases, with 9 bases between. The CDR3 has 13 residues. Germline loops: CDR1 MNHEY, CDR2 SVGAGI. CDR3 amino acids: CASSQRQNYGYTF. Here the CDR3 DNA reads TGTGCCAGCAGTCAGAGACAGAACTATGGCTACACCTTC.

The chain links TRBV11-2 to TRBJ1-1, with 7 bases matching TRBD1. The CDR3 loop spans 12 amino acids. CDR1 and CDR2 (germline): SGHAT, FQNNGV. After removal of 4 bases from V and 7 bases from J, the junction contained 3 bases not matched to a gene. CDR3 bases: TGTGCCAGCAGCTCGCAGGGGGTTGAAGCTTTCTTT. It yields the protein CASSSQGVEAFF.

The V call is TRBV7-2, the J call TRBJ1-1; 8 bases agree with TRBD1. Germline V gives CDR1 SGHTA, CDR2 FQGNSA. The CDR3 extends over 16 amino acids. V dropped 1 base and J dropped 5; count of bases not matched to a gene: 9. For the CDR3, the DNA is TGTGCCAGCAGCTTAGAAGGACAGGGATTCGGGACTGAAGCTTTCTTT. Encoded protein: CASSLEGQGFGTEAFF.

The V and J genes are TRBV4-1 and TRBJ2-2; D might be TRBD1 (6 bases). V was trimmed by 6 bases and J by 0 bases, leaving 23 bases between them. The CDR3 is 19 residues long. Germline V gene sequence: CDR1 MGHRA, CDR2 YSYEKL. CDR3 nucleotide sequence: TGCGCCAGCAGAATCAAATTCCCCCCCAGGGGCCCGAACACCGGGGAGCTGTTTTTT. Protein sequence: CASRIKFPPRGPNTGELFF.

V usage is TRBV27 and J usage is TRBJ1-5; 7 bases are a match to TRBD1. This CDR3 comprises 13 residues. CDR1 and CDR2 from the germline V gene are MNHEY and SMNVEV (reference sequence). The V gene end was trimmed by 3 bases and the J gene end by 14 bases; junction bases not matched to a gene: 10. Here the CDR3 DNA reads TGTGCCAGCAGTTTGTGGTCTGGCGGACAGGAGCATTTT. Translation gives CASSLWSGGQEHF.

The chain links TRBV6-2 or TRBV6-3 to TRBJ2-2; a weak D match, TRBD2 (5 bases). Trimming stripped 0 bases from V and 4 bases from J, with 15 bases between. The length of the CDR3 is 17 residues. The V gene's germline CDR1 is MNHEY and CDR2 SVGEGT. CDR3: CASSYSIGLTTTGELFF. CDR3 DNA: TGTGCCAGCAGTTACTCGATCGGACTGACTACCACCGGGGAGCTGTTTTTT.